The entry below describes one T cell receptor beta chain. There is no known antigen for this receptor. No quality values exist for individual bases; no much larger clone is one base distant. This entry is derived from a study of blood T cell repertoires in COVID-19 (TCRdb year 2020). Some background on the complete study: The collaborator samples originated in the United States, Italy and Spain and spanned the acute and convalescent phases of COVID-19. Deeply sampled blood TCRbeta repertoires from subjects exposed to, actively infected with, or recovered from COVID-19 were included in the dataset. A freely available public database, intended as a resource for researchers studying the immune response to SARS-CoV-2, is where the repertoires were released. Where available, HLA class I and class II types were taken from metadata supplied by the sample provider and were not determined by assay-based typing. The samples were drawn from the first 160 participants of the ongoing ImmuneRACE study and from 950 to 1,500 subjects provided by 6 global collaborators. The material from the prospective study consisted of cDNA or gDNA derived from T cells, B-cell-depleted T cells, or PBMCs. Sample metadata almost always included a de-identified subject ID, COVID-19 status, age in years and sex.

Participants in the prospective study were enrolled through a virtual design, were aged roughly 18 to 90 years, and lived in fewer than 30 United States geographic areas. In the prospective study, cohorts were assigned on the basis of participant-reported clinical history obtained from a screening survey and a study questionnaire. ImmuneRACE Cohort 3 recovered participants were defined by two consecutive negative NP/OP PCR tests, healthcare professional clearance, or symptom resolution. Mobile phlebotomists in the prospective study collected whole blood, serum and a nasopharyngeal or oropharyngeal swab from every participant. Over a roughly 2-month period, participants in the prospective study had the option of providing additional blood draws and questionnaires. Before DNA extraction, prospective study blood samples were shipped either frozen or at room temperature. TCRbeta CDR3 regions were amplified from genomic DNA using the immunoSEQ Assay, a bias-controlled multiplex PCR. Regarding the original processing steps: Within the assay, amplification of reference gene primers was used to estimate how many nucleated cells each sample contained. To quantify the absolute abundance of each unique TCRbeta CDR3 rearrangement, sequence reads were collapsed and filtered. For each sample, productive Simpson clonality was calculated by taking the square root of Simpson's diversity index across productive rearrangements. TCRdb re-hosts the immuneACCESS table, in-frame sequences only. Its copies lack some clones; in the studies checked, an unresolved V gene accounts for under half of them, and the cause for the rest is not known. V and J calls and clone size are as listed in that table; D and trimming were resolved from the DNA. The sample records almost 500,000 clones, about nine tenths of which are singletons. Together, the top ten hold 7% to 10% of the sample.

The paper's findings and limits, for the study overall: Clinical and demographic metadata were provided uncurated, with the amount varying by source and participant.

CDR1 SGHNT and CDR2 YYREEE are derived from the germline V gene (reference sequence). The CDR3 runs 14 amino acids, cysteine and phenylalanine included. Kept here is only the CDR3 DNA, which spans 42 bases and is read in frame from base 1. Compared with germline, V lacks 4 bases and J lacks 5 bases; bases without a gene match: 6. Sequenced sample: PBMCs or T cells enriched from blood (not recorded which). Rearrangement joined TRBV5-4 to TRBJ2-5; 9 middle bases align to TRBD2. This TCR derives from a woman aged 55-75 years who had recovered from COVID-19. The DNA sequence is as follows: TGTGCCAGCAGCCAAGGGACTAGCCGGGAGACCCAGTACTTC. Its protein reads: CASSQGTSRETQYF.